This TCR beta chain came from a study of molecular identifiers for immune sequencing clone quantification. Study information: Replicate experiments took RNA from approximately 20,000 or 100,000 naive CD8 cells, divided it five ways and sequenced four. Study-wide results and limits: Naive cells had under 1% of molecules in clones above 20 RNA copies, effectors over 99%.

As previously described, bulk TCR libraries were made using listed TCR primers. TCRdb reanalysed the PCR reads using MiXCR and keeps one entry per CDR3 protein. The data contain about 510,000 distinct CDR3 sequences, about a fifth of them singletons. This CDR3 has 14 residues. With 7 bases removed from V and 3 bases from J, the gap between germline ends came to 13 bases. Germline assignment: CDR1 DFQATT and CDR2 SNEGSKA (reference sequence). This clonotype was counted ten times or more. The antigen remains unidentified. The authors sorted naive CD8 T cells as CD8+CD4-CCR7+CD45RA+. The material sequenced was naive CD8+ T cells from blood, with Jurkat cell RNA spiked in. Subset given: FACS-sorted CD8+CD4-CCR7+CD45RA+ naive T cells. The V and J genes are TRBV20-1 and TRBJ1-6; D remains ambiguous. This clonotype originated in a human donor in good health. Some libraries in this study had Jurkat cell RNA spiked in. The CDR3, as DNA: TGCAGTGTTCACCCTGTCCTCTATAATTCACCCCTCCACTTT. Translating it yields CSVHPVLYNSPLHF.